This T cell receptor (beta chain) stems from a study of cytomegalovirus exposure and HLA in healthy donors. On the study more broadly: There were 88 million or so unique TCRs (from HLA-typed donors) in an early data release. Regarding the study as a whole: Analyses of presence and absence presupposed an approximately uniform sequencing depth across donors. More clonal expansion characterized HLA-associated TCR beta chains than equally common others in a later analysis.

Trimming left V 4 bases short and J 0 bases short, with 9 bases between. This CDR3 has 14 residues. Looked up from germline, CDR1 is LNHDA and CDR2 is SQIVND (reference sequence). The study ran its PCR with 60 Vbeta and 13 Jbeta primers. Per the study methods: Some 9.9 million of about 80 million unique TCR beta chains were shared, per a later count. This table comes from immunoSEQ multiplex PCR, and its TCRdb copy is limited to in-frame clones, with some not included. For V, J and clone size, that table is used; D and trimming come from the DNA. The data hold just over 150,000 clones, with approximately 85% observed a single time. Remarks on this clone: The antigen remains unidentified.

This chain connects TRBV19 to TRBJ1-1; TRBD1 is a possible D gene (5 bases). The TCR originated in a man younger than 30 in good health and CMV-seropositive. The specimen sequenced was PBMCs. CDR3 protein: CASSKGHMNTEAFF. The DNA of the CDR3 is TGTGCCAGTAGTAAAGGACACATGAACACTGAAGCTTTCTTT.